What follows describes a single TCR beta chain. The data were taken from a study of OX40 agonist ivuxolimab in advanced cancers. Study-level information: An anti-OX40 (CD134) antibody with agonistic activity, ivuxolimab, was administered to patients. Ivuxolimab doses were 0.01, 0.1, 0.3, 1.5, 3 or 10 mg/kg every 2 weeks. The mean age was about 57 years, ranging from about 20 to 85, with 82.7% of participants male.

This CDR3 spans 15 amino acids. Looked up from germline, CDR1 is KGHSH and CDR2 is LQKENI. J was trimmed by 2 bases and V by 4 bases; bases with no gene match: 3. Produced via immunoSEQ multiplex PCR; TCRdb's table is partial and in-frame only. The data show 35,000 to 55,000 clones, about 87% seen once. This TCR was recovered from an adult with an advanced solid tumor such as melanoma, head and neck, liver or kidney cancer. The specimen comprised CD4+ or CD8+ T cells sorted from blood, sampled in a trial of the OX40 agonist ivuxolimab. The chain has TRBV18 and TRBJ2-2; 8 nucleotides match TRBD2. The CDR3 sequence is CASSRSGTNTGELFF. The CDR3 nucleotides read TGTGCCAGCTCACGTAGCGGGACTAACACCGGGGAGCTGTTTTTT.